This is a list of T cell receptor beta chains from one sample in a study of blood T cell repertoires in COVID-19. TCRdb keeps only in-frame clones here, not all; method: immunoSEQ multiplex PCR. This sample yields under 200,000 clones, of which around nine tenths are seen a single time; 0.5% to 0.55% belongs to the top ten. Sequenced: peripheral blood. These receptors were obtained from a man aged 45-60 years with acute or convalescent COVID-19. The CDR3 runs from the conserved cysteine through the conserved F or W. D genes are given only for firm matches. Size is stated for part of the rows, as once, few or many counts, or as a class when the clone is expanded.

CDR3 DNA,CDR3 protein,clone size,V gene,J gene,D gene
TGCGCCAGCAGCTTGGCCCGTCTAGCGGGCCACACAGATACGCAGTATTTT,CASSLARLAGHTDTQYF,.,TRBV5-1,TRBJ2-3,TRBD2
TGTGCCAGCAGCTTGGAACAGGGGGCAGGAAACACCATATATTTT,CASSLEQGAGNTIYF,.,TRBV7-9,TRBJ1-3,TRBD1
TGTGCCAGCAGGCGGGGGGGCGACACAGATACGCAGTATTTT,CASRRGGDTDTQYF,few,TRBV27,TRBJ2-3,TRBD2
TGTGCCAGCAGTGAGATGGTTGGCCAGCCCCAGCATTTT,CASSEMVGQPQHF,.,TRBV6-1,TRBJ1-5,.
TGTGCCAGCAGTTTGGCCCCGACAGATCAGCCCCAGCATTTT,CASSLAPTDQPQHF,.,TRBV27,TRBJ1-5,.
TGTGCCAGTAGTAGCGGAAATCAGCCCCAGCATTTT,CASSSGNQPQHF,.,TRBV19,TRBJ1-5,.
TGTGCCAGCAGGGGGGTTTCTGGGACTAGCGGGAGGGCGCCCTACAATGAGCAGTTCTTC,CASRGVSGTSGRAPYNEQFF,.,TRBV27,TRBJ2-1,TRBD2
TGTGCCACCCAGGGCCCAGAAGGACTAGCGAATGAGCAGTTCTTC,CATQGPEGLANEQFF,once,TRBV28,TRBJ2-1,TRBD2
TGTGCCAGCAGTTTGACAGGTTCCTACACAGATACGCAGTATTTT,CASSLTGSYTDTQYF,.,TRBV28,TRBJ2-3,.
TGCGCCAGCAGCTTGGCAGGGGCCCCCGGGCAGGCTAATGAAAAACTGTTTTTT,CASSLAGAPGQANEKLFF,.,TRBV5-1,TRBJ1-4,.
TGTGCCAGCACCAAAAGCGCGGGACGGTCTAATTCACCCCTCCACTTT,CASTKSAGRSNSPLHF,few,TRBV6-6,TRBJ1-6,.
TGTGCCAGTAGTATCTCAGGGGGCGACTACAATGAGCAGTTCTTC,CASSISGGDYNEQFF,.,TRBV19,TRBJ2-1,TRBD1
TGCGCCAGCAGAGAGCAGGGGACCTTTGAAAAACTGTTTTTT,CASREQGTFEKLFF,.,TRBV10-2,TRBJ1-4,.
TGCGCCAGCAGCGTCAACAGGGCGACAATTTCACCCCTCCACTTT,CASSVNRATISPLHF,.,TRBV5-1,TRBJ1-6,.
TGTGCCAGCAGTTTTTCGGGACAGGGTAATGTCGGGTCCTACGAGCAGTACTTC,CASSFSGQGNVGSYEQYF,.,TRBV27,TRBJ2-7,TRBD1
TGTGCCAGTGCCGGGAACGGACCCTATTCACCCCTCCACTTT,CASAGNGPYSPLHF,.,TRBV6-6,TRBJ1-6,.
TGTGCCAGCAGTTCCGGGGGGCTGGAACAGCCCCAGCATTTT,CASSSGGLEQPQHF,once,TRBV28,TRBJ1-5,.
TGTGCCAGCAGCTTAGCGCTCGGGAACACTGAAGCTTTCTTT,CASSLALGNTEAFF,.,TRBV7-2,TRBJ1-1,.
TGCGCCAGCAGCTGGGACAGGGTGACAGATACGCAGTATTTT,CASSWDRVTDTQYF,.,TRBV5-1,TRBJ2-3,TRBD1
TGTGCCAGTAGCTCTATAGAAGGACAGTTTAATGAAAAACTGTTTTTT,CASSSIEGQFNEKLFF,.,TRBV19,TRBJ1-4,.
TGCGCCAGCAGCCCGGGACAGGGAGCCAACTATGGCTACACCTTC,CASSPGQGANYGYTF,.,TRBV5-1,TRBJ1-2,TRBD1
TGTGCCAGCAGTTTGTTGGAGCGCGGAAATAAGTTTTTT,CASSLLERGNKFF,.,TRBV12-3/TRBV12-4,TRBJ1-4,.
TGTGCCTGGAGTGTAAGTTACAGGTTCAATCAGCCCCAGCATTTT,CAWSVSYRFNQPQHF,.,TRBV30,TRBJ1-5,.
TGCAGCGTTGAGGGGGGAGGTGGACTTTTCTACAATGAGCAGTTCTTC,CSVEGGGGLFYNEQFF,.,TRBV29-1,TRBJ2-1,.
TGTGCCAGTAGTATCATAGGAGCGGGAGGGAATGAGCAGTTCTTC,CASSIIGAGGNEQFF,.,TRBV19,TRBJ2-1,TRBD2
TGTGCCAGCAGGAAAACAGGGACTATCGGCTACACCTTC,CASRKTGTIGYTF,.,TRBV6-5,TRBJ1-2,.
TGCAGCGTGCCCCCCAGGCGGAGGGGCTACGAGCAGTACTTC,CSVPPRRRGYEQYF,.,TRBV29-1,TRBJ2-7,.
TGTGCCAGCAGAGGTTGGGCCGGTTCTTACACCTTC,CASRGWAGSYTF,.,TRBV7-9,TRBJ1-2,.
TGTGCCAGCAGCCCTCAGGGGGCGCACACTGAAGCTTTCTTT,CASSPQGAHTEAFF,.,TRBV7-9,TRBJ1-1,TRBD1
TGTGCCAGCAGCGTATCCTACTCTGGAAACACCATATATTTT,CASSVSYSGNTIYF,.,TRBV9,TRBJ1-3,.
TGTGCCAGCAGTTACCCGGACAGAGATACGCAGTATTTT,CASSYPDRDTQYF,.,TRBV12-3/TRBV12-4,TRBJ2-3,.